These 8 T cell receptor beta chains share one sample of origin, sequenced in a study of blood T cell repertoires in COVID-19. The table came from immunoSEQ multiplex PCR; TCRdb's copy has only in-frame clones and leaves some out. The table has roughly 200,000 clones, 65% to 85% seen once. The sequencing input was peripheral blood. These receptors were taken from a man between 45 and 60 years old with active or convalescent COVID-19.

The chain is built from TRBV5-8 and TRBJ2-1; 10 nucleotides line up with TRBD2. V was clipped by 1 base and J by 9 bases; unmatched bases: 4. The germline CDR1 and CDR2 sequences are SGHTS and YDEGEE. CDR3 length equals 14 residues. CDR3 loop: CASSLSLAGAEQFF. In nucleotides, the CDR3 is TGTGCCAGCAGCTTGAGTCTAGCGGGGGCTGAGCAGTTCTTC.

The chain joins TRBV9 to TRBJ2-1; 9 nucleotides agree with TRBD1. Germline CDR1 reads SGDLS; CDR2 reads YYNGEE. The CDR3 is made up of 13 amino acids. The trim removed 5 bases at V and 10 bases at J, leaving 7 bases unmatched. CDR3 loop: CASSPRQGGEQFF. In nucleotides, the CDR3 is TGTGCCAGCAGTCCCCGACAGGGGGGCGAGCAGTTCTTC. Looking up the rest from reference TRBV9 and TRBJ2-1 gives the full variable domain: DSGVTQTPKHLITATGQRVTLRCSPRSGDLSVYWYQQSLDQGLQFLIQYYNGEERAKGNILERFSAQQFPDLHSELNLSSLELGDSALYFCASSPRQGGEQFFGPGTRLTVL.

This chain connects TRBV14 to TRBJ2-1; D is ambiguous. V lost 1 base and J 9 bases, leaving 13 bases between the germline ends. From germline, CDR1 is SGHDN and CDR2 FVKESK. The CDR3 is 14 residues long. The CDR3 sequence is CASSQALVFGEQFF. Here the CDR3 DNA reads TGTGCCAGCAGCCAAGCTCTAGTTTTCGGTGAGCAGTTCTTC. Variable domain in full (rest from reference TRBV14 and TRBJ2-1): EAGVTQFPSHSVIEKGQTVTLRCDPISGHDNLYWYRRVMGKEIKFLLHFVKESKQDESGMPNNRFLAERTGGTYSTLKVQPAELEDSGVYFCASSQALVFGEQFFGPGTRLTVL.

This chain uses TRBV24-1 with TRBJ2-5; TRBD1 matches at 10 bases. The germline CDR1 and CDR2 sequences are KGHDR and SFDVKD. This CDR3 spans 15 amino acids. The junction had 3 bases not matched to a gene; V was cut back by 6 bases and J by 0 bases. This CDR3 reads CATSPGTGDQETQYF. CDR3 DNA sequence: TGTGCCACCAGTCCTGGGACAGGGGACCAAGAGACCCAGTACTTC.

The V and J genes are TRBV7-8 and TRBJ1-4; 10 nucleotides line up with TRBD1. The CDR3 totals 15 residues. Germline CDR1 SGHVS, CDR2 FQNEAQ. J was trimmed by 7 bases and V by 4 bases; bases with no gene match: 6. The CDR3 protein is CASSSPGQGSEKLFF. CDR3 sequence (DNA): TGTGCCAGCAGCTCGCCGGGACAGGGGAGTGAAAAACTGTTTTTT.

The chain carries TRBV6-7 and TRBJ1-5, with D possibly being TRBD1 (6 bases). TRBV6-7 falls under the ORF class, with uncertain function. CDR3 length: 17 residues. With 0 bases removed from V and 0 bases from J, the gap between germline ends came to 12 bases. CDR3: CASSYSGRGDSNQPQHF. The CDR3 DNA sequence: TGTGCCAGCAGTTACTCTGGCAGGGGCGATAGCAATCAGCCCCAGCATTTT.

This chain uses TRBV18 with TRBJ1-2; 10 nucleotides match TRBD1. The V and J ends lost 1 base and 6 bases, in that order; junction bases with no gene match: 11. The CDR3 length is 17 residues. In germline, CDR1 is KGHSH, CDR2 LQKENI. The CDR3 loop reads CASSPLNHGQGVNGYTF. CDR3 nucleotide sequence: TGTGCCAGCTCACCACTAAATCACGGACAGGGGGTCAATGGCTACACCTTC.

The CDR3 is CASRSGGGAYETQYF. In DNA form, the CDR3 reads TGTGCCAGCAGATCCGGCGGGGGGGCCTATGAGACCCAGTACTTC. V and J are TRBV28 and TRBJ2-5; 9 bases fit TRBD2. The CDR3 is made up of 15 amino acids. J was trimmed by 5 bases and V by 6 bases; bases with no gene match: 10. Per germline, CDR1 MDHEN and CDR2 SYDVKM.